This T cell receptor beta chain is drawn from a study of shared clonotypes between healthy human individuals. Study-level background: Donor composition was a couple of women and three men, aged 18 to 49.

The CDR3 spans 15 residues. Germline CDR1 reads SNHLY; CDR2 reads FYNNEI. V shed 1 base and J shed 0 bases, with 7 bases lying between them. Generated by immunoSEQ multiplex PCR, the TCRdb table keeps only in-frame clones and is missing some. The table has hundreds of thousands of clones, about 97% seen once. The investigators split CD4+ cells into a CD45RA+ naive subset and a CD45RA-negative memory subset. The chain has TRBV2 and TRBJ2-4; D remains ambiguous. The TCR was taken from a woman aged 25 to 45 in good health. Specimen: naive CD4+ T cells sorted from blood. Subset: CD45RA+ positively selected. CDR3 DNA sequence: TGTGCCAGCAGTGAAGAGATCTTAGCCAAAAACATTCAGTACTTC. It is translated as CASSEEILAKNIQYF.